These T cell receptor beta chains were read from a single sample in a study of blood T cell repertoires in COVID-19. Sequencing was performed with immunoSEQ multiplex PCR; in TCRdb, only in-frame clones are kept and a portion is missing. Of roughly 140,000 clones detected, approximately 90% appear once; the ten largest clones hold roughly 15%. The sequenced sample was peripheral blood. The source of these receptors is a middle-aged woman with acute or convalescent COVID-19. The CDR3 runs from the conserved cysteine through the conserved F or W. Fields, in order: J gene, V gene, clone size, D gene, CDR3 protein, CDR3 DNA. D genes are given only for firm matches. Expanded clones are given a class, and other clones once, few, many or no size at all.

j_gene: TRBJ1-2
v_gene: TRBV28
abundance: .
d_gene: .
CDR3aa: CASSLGSGGSHFYGYTF
CDR3nt: TGTGCCAGCAGTTTAGGTTCCGGAGGGAGTCACTTCTATGGCTACACCTTC

j_gene: TRBJ2-7
v_gene: TRBV19
abundance: .
d_gene: .
CDR3aa: CASSISSGTGYEQYF
CDR3nt: TGTGCCAGTAGTATCTCGAGCGGAACCGGCTACGAGCAGTACTTC

j_gene: TRBJ2-1
v_gene: TRBV12-3/TRBV12-4
abundance: .
d_gene: TRBD1
CDR3aa: CASGRTGLDEQFF
CDR3nt: TGTGCCAGCGGGCGGACAGGGCTGGATGAGCAGTTCTTC

j_gene: TRBJ2-7
v_gene: TRBV18
abundance: .
d_gene: .
CDR3aa: CASSPDRPPLSYEQYF
CDR3nt: TGTGCCAGCTCACCTGACAGGCCCCCCCTCTCCTACGAGCAGTACTTC

j_gene: TRBJ2-3
v_gene: TRBV6-6
abundance: .
d_gene: TRBD2
CDR3aa: CASTMGLAPDTQYF
CDR3nt: TGTGCCAGCACCATGGGACTAGCCCCAGATACGCAGTATTTT

j_gene: TRBJ1-4
v_gene: TRBV2
abundance: .
d_gene: TRBD1
CDR3aa: CASRRTGGREKLFF
CDR3nt: TGTGCCAGCAGGAGGACAGGGGGTAGGGAAAAACTGTTTTTT

j_gene: TRBJ1-5
v_gene: TRBV30
abundance: .
d_gene: .
CDR3aa: CAWSGSLGQPQHF
CDR3nt: TGTGCCTGGAGTGGATCCTTGGGCCAGCCCCAGCATTTT

j_gene: TRBJ2-7
v_gene: TRBV12-1
abundance: .
d_gene: .
CDR3aa: CAKLTGEPLYEQYF
CDR3nt: TGTGCCAAACTGACGGGGGAGCCACTCTACGAGCAGTACTTC

j_gene: TRBJ2-7
v_gene: TRBV28
abundance: .
d_gene: .
CDR3aa: CASSLGQSYEQYF
CDR3nt: TGTGCCAGCAGTTTGGGGCAGTCCTACGAGCAGTACTTC

j_gene: TRBJ1-1
v_gene: TRBV19
abundance: .
d_gene: .
CDR3aa: CASSISPTVYMNTEAFF
CDR3nt: TGTGCCAGTAGTATATCCCCCACAGTCTACATGAACACTGAAGCTTTCTTT

j_gene: TRBJ2-7
v_gene: TRBV28
abundance: .
d_gene: TRBD2
CDR3aa: CASKPGLAGLKGLPYEQYF
CDR3nt: TGTGCCAGCAAACCGGGACTAGCGGGACTAAAAGGTCTACCCTACGAGCAGTACTTC

j_gene: TRBJ2-6
v_gene: TRBV5-1
abundance: .
d_gene: .
CDR3aa: CASSTGHATGANVLTF
CDR3nt: TGCGCCAGCAGCACGGGACACGCAACCGGGGCCAACGTCCTGACTTTC

j_gene: TRBJ1-1
v_gene: TRBV14
abundance: .
d_gene: TRBD1
CDR3aa: CASSQAQGVTEAFF
CDR3nt: TGTGCCAGCAGCCAAGCACAGGGGGTCACTGAAGCTTTCTTT

j_gene: TRBJ2-7
v_gene: TRBV5-4
abundance: .
d_gene: .
CDR3aa: CASSLRESYEQYF
CDR3nt: TGTGCCAGCAGCTTGCGGGAGTCCTACGAGCAGTACTTC

j_gene: TRBJ2-1
v_gene: TRBV4-2
abundance: .
d_gene: TRBD2
CDR3aa: CASSSAGTYNEQFF
CDR3nt: TGTGCCAGCAGTTCAGCGGGGACCTACAATGAGCAGTTCTTC

j_gene: TRBJ2-3
v_gene: TRBV3-1/TRBV3-2
abundance: .
d_gene: TRBD2
CDR3aa: CASSQVFTSGGGSTDTQYF
CDR3nt: TGTGCCAGCAGCCAAGTTTTCACTAGCGGGGGGGGTAGCACAGATACGCAGTATTTT

j_gene: TRBJ2-2
v_gene: TRBV10-1
abundance: .
d_gene: .
CDR3aa: CASSHTGELFF
CDR3nt: TGCGCCAGCAGCCATACCGGGGAGCTGTTTTTT

j_gene: TRBJ2-7
v_gene: TRBV6-1
abundance: .
d_gene: .
CDR3aa: CASTELDGAYEQYF
CDR3nt: TGTGCCAGCACAGAACTCGACGGAGCCTACGAGCAGTACTTC

j_gene: TRBJ1-5
v_gene: TRBV19
abundance: once
d_gene: .
CDR3aa: CASSIQSSNQPQHF
CDR3nt: TGTGCCAGTAGTATTCAGTCGTCCAATCAGCCCCAGCATTTT

j_gene: TRBJ1-5
v_gene: TRBV18
abundance: .
d_gene: TRBD1
CDR3aa: CASSPPGGHQPQHF
CDR3nt: TGTGCCAGCTCACCACCAGGGGGCCATCAGCCCCAGCATTTT

j_gene: TRBJ1-1
v_gene: TRBV9
abundance: .
d_gene: .
CDR3aa: CASSPGQNTEAFF
CDR3nt: TGTGCCAGCAGTCCGGGACAGAACACTGAAGCTTTCTTT

j_gene: TRBJ1-5
v_gene: TRBV4-1
abundance: few
d_gene: TRBD1
CDR3aa: CASSQGTGVIGNQPQHF
CDR3nt: TGCGCCAGCAGCCAAGGCACAGGGGTGATTGGCAATCAGCCCCAGCATTTT

j_gene: TRBJ2-2
v_gene: TRBV6-4
abundance: .
d_gene: TRBD2
CDR3aa: CASPHRVKRSGKNTGELFF
CDR3nt: TGTGCCAGCCCACATAGGGTGAAACGTAGCGGGAAGAACACCGGGGAGCTGTTTTTT

j_gene: TRBJ1-4
v_gene: TRBV3-1/TRBV3-2
abundance: .
d_gene: .
CDR3aa: CATSNRVDGEKLFF
CDR3nt: TGTGCCACCTCCAACAGGGTAGATGGGGAAAAACTGTTTTTT

j_gene: TRBJ2-1
v_gene: TRBV6-6
abundance: once
d_gene: TRBD2
CDR3aa: CASSTPTSGSYNEQFF
CDR3nt: TGTGCCAGCAGTACCCCAACTAGCGGAAGCTACAATGAGCAGTTCTTC

j_gene: TRBJ2-7
v_gene: TRBV15
abundance: .
d_gene: .
CDR3aa: CATSRDRGLGYEQYF
CDR3nt: TGTGCCACCAGCAGAGATCGCGGGCTGGGATACGAGCAGTACTTC

j_gene: TRBJ2-2
v_gene: TRBV3-1/TRBV3-2
abundance: .
d_gene: TRBD1
CDR3aa: CATAGRGRTGELFF
CDR3nt: TGTGCCACCGCAGGTAGGGGGCGAACCGGGGAGCTGTTTTTT

j_gene: TRBJ1-2
v_gene: TRBV27
abundance: once
d_gene: .
CDR3aa: CASGPTGPVGYTF
CDR3nt: TGTGCCAGCGGACCGACAGGTCCCGTTGGCTACACCTTC

j_gene: TRBJ1-3
v_gene: TRBV28
abundance: .
d_gene: TRBD1
CDR3aa: CASSTPGQRSGNTIYF
CDR3nt: TGTGCCAGCAGTACACCGGGACAGCGATCTGGAAACACCATATATTTT

j_gene: TRBJ1-2
v_gene: TRBV19
abundance: .
d_gene: TRBD1
CDR3aa: CASSARTGSIYGYTF
CDR3nt: TGTGCCAGTAGTGCCCGGACAGGGTCGATCTATGGCTACACCTTC

j_gene: TRBJ1-1
v_gene: TRBV6-5
abundance: few
d_gene: .
CDR3aa: CASSTGRWNTEAFF
CDR3nt: TGTGCCAGCAGTACAGGACGGTGGAACACTGAAGCTTTCTTT

j_gene: TRBJ1-4
v_gene: TRBV30
abundance: .
d_gene: TRBD1
CDR3aa: CAWSDGTGGEKLFF
CDR3nt: TGTGCCTGGAGTGACGGGACAGGAGGAGAAAAACTGTTTTTT

j_gene: TRBJ2-1
v_gene: TRBV30
abundance: .
d_gene: .
CDR3aa: CAWRRPGLGGDEQFF
CDR3nt: TGTGCCTGGAGGAGGCCGGGACTAGGGGGCGATGAGCAGTTCTTC

j_gene: TRBJ2-6
v_gene: TRBV2
abundance: .
d_gene: .
CDR3aa: CASKRDTSGANVLTF
CDR3nt: TGTGCCAGCAAGAGAGACACCTCTGGGGCCAACGTCCTGACTTTC

j_gene: TRBJ1-1
v_gene: TRBV5-1
abundance: .
d_gene: .
CDR3aa: CASSFGQGGNTEAFF
CDR3nt: TGCGCCAGCAGCTTCGGGCAAGGGGGGAACACTGAAGCTTTCTTT

j_gene: TRBJ2-1
v_gene: TRBV4-1
abundance: .
d_gene: .
CDR3aa: CASSQGSGSGYNEQFF
CDR3nt: TGCGCCAGCAGCCAAGGCTCAGGGTCCGGCTACAATGAGCAGTTCTTC

j_gene: TRBJ1-1
v_gene: TRBV28
abundance: once
d_gene: .
CDR3aa: CASSSPGMNTEAFF
CDR3nt: TGTGCCAGCAGTTCCCCGGGGATGAACACTGAAGCTTTCTTT

j_gene: TRBJ1-5
v_gene: TRBV5-3
abundance: .
d_gene: .
CDR3aa: CARTRFGTPIQGNQPQHF
CDR3nt: TGTGCCAGAACTAGATTCGGGACACCCATTCAGGGCAATCAGCCCCAGCATTTT

j_gene: TRBJ2-7
v_gene: TRBV2
abundance: .
d_gene: TRBD2
CDR3aa: CASSEVAGVVYEQYF
CDR3nt: TGTGCCAGCAGTGAGGTAGCGGGGGTTGTCTACGAGCAGTACTTC

j_gene: TRBJ1-6
v_gene: TRBV6-5
abundance: .
d_gene: .
CDR3aa: CASSLRQPDNSPLHF
CDR3nt: TGTGCCAGCAGTCTAAGACAGCCCGATAATTCACCCCTCCACTTT

j_gene: TRBJ1-1
v_gene: TRBV11-2
abundance: .
d_gene: .
CDR3aa: CASSLFLEAEAFF
CDR3nt: TGTGCCAGCAGCCTATTTTTAGAGGCTGAAGCTTTCTTT

j_gene: TRBJ1-1
v_gene: TRBV5-4
abundance: few
d_gene: .
CDR3aa: CASSLEGAEAFF
CDR3nt: TGTGCCAGCAGCTTGGAGGGGGCTGAAGCTTTCTTT

j_gene: TRBJ2-7
v_gene: TRBV24-1
abundance: .
d_gene: .
CDR3aa: CATSDLSKGAEQYF
CDR3nt: TGTGCCACCAGTGACCTTAGCAAAGGAGCGGAGCAGTACTTC

j_gene: TRBJ1-1
v_gene: TRBV30
abundance: .
d_gene: TRBD1
CDR3aa: CAWIGGPIEAFF
CDR3nt: TGTGCCTGGATAGGGGGCCCTATTGAAGCTTTCTTT

j_gene: TRBJ2-7
v_gene: TRBV2
abundance: .
d_gene: .
CDR3aa: CASTKNRESSYEQYF
CDR3nt: TGTGCCAGCACAAAAAACAGGGAGAGCTCCTACGAGCAGTACTTC

j_gene: TRBJ2-7
v_gene: TRBV6-2/TRBV6-3
abundance: .
d_gene: TRBD2
CDR3aa: CASSRTSGRAGKHEQYF
CDR3nt: TGTGCCAGCAGCCGAACTAGCGGGAGGGCCGGAAAACACGAGCAGTACTTC

j_gene: TRBJ1-1
v_gene: TRBV11-3
abundance: .
d_gene: TRBD1
CDR3aa: CASSLTGMNTEAFF
CDR3nt: TGTGCCAGCAGCCTGACAGGGATGAACACTGAAGCTTTCTTT

j_gene: TRBJ2-7
v_gene: TRBV6-5
abundance: .
d_gene: .
CDR3aa: CASSYVQGSSYEQYF
CDR3nt: TGTGCCAGCAGTTACGTCCAGGGATCTTCCTACGAGCAGTACTTC

j_gene: TRBJ2-7
v_gene: TRBV18
abundance: .
d_gene: .
CDR3aa: CASSPKETGGGEQYF
CDR3nt: TGTGCCAGCTCACCAAAAGAAACTGGAGGAGGCGAGCAGTACTTC